This T cell receptor (beta chain) emerged from a study of blood T cell repertoires in COVID-19. CDR1 and CDR2 (germline): MNHEY, SVGEGT. Trimming took 2 bases from V and 7 from J, leaving 12 bases between them. The CDR3 covers 14 residues. Authors' data handling: Scientists estimated how many nucleated cells there were by amplifying reference gene primers. The protocol was immunoSEQ multiplex PCR, while the TCRdb copy is restricted to in-frame clones and leaves out a portion. The D gene and trimming were derived from the DNA, and the V and J assignments and clone size from that table. This sample has more than 200,000 clones; approximately 84% occur once, and the top ten carry under 2%.

The chain employs TRBV6-2 or TRBV6-3 and TRBJ1-5, with D possibly TRBD1 on 5 matching bases. The receptor's source is a man aged 60 to 75 who had recovered from COVID-19. Sequenced sample: PBMCs or T cells enriched from blood (not recorded which). The CDR3 region has the DNA TGTGCCAGCAGTTACGAGGCAGGGCGGCAGCCCCAGCATTTT. Amino acids: CASSYEAGRQPQHF.